This entry is about one T cell receptor beta chain. Its antigen has not been determined. No per-base quality is available; no much larger clone lies one base away. V was cut back by 0 bases and J by 10 bases, leaving a gap of 13 bases between them. From its cysteine to its phenylalanine, the CDR3 spans 14 amino acids. CDR3 DNA is the only sequence kept; it has 42 bases, read in frame from the first base. In the germline V gene (reference sequence), CDR1 corresponds to GTSNPN and CDR2 to SVGIG. The sample is drawn from a study of OX40 agonist ivuxolimab in advanced cancers. Concerning the study at large: Ivuxolimab was an agonistic, fully human IgG2 monoclonal antibody directed against OX40 (CD134), a costimulatory receptor. The purpose of peripheral TCRbeta sequencing was to test whether ivuxolimab changed TCR sequence diversity and led to clonal T-cell expansion. Of the approximately 54 patients in dose escalation, 19 had hepatocellular carcinoma, approximately 15 had melanoma, 9 had renal cell carcinoma and 9 had head and neck cancer. The monotherapy dose-escalation portion (N of about 57 patients) of the phase I ivuxolimab trial is reported in the paper. Partial responses occurred in three dose-escalation patients, of whom one had hepatocellular carcinoma and two had cutaneous melanoma. Patients were allowed to have had prior anti-PD-1, anti-PD-L1 or anti-CTLA-4 therapy, and 40% of the dose-escalation patients had previously received checkpoint inhibitors. In the dose-escalation cohort, 82.7% of patients were male, and the mean age was approximately 60 years, with a range of 23 to 79. Intravenous ivuxolimab was administered to patients every 2 weeks at six dose levels: 0.01, 0.1, 0.3, 1.5, 3 and 10 mg/kg. Beyond this particular receptor, the publication reports: Partial responders in the 0.1-3.0 mg/kg groups had among the lowest normalized peripheral clonal expansion, especially among CD8+ T cells. At doses of 0.1 to 3.0 mg/kg, clonal expansion of both CD4+ and CD8+ blood T cells was observed from baseline to week 6. Which antigens the clonally expanded peripheral T cells were specific for was not determined. Low levels of normalized T-cell clonal expansion were also seen in some patients who did not respond. After ivuxolimab, expanded clones were on average more numerous among CD8+ T cells than among CD4+ T cells.

To sequence the TCRbeta CDR3 region, genomic DNA was isolated from the sorted cells. The immunoSEQ Assay was used to sequence the TCRbeta CDR3 regions. Imported from immuneACCESS, the table was reduced by TCRdb to in-frame sequences with V and J called. These copies leave out some clones; in studies compared against another copy, an unresolved V gene accounts for under half, and the cause of the remainder is not known. This sample comprises under 50,000 clones, around 79% of them detected only once. Of the sample, 6.5% to 9.5% is held by the ten largest clones. Patients with a history of autoimmune disease or receiving systemic immunosuppression were excluded from the trial. In every dose cohort, peripheral blood was drawn for TCR sequencing at baseline, cycle 4 day 1, and cycle 7 day 1. Samples were obtained from an open-label, multicenter, first-in-human phase I dose-escalation trial of ivuxolimab. Adults with locally advanced or metastatic melanoma, renal cell, hepatocellular, or head and neck squamous cell carcinoma were enrolled in the trial. CD4+ and CD8+ T cells were sorted separately from peripheral blood before TCR sequencing.

The receptor was derived from an adult with an advanced solid tumor such as melanoma, head and neck, liver or kidney cancer. The specimen was CD4+ or CD8+ T cells sorted from blood, collected in a trial of the OX40 agonist ivuxolimab. The V gene is TRBV30 and the J gene is TRBJ1-6, and possibly TRBD1, on 6 matching bases. The DNA sequence reads TGTGCCTGGAGTGTTAGCAGGGGCGGATCACCCCTCCACTTT. Translated, this gives CAWSVSRGGSPLHF.